The next 10 T cell receptor beta chains were all read from a single sample in a study of blood T cells in healthy people across ages. Using a J-beta primer mix together with a sample-barcoded 5' primer, a second PCR was run for roughly 6 to 11 cycles. TCRdb reprocessed the 5' RACE reads with MiXCR, giving one entry per CDR3 protein. The sample includes some 1,000,000 distinct CDR3 sequences, approximately 26% of them seen just once. The sample was also reused in another study, on T cells of mothers and their children.

Sequences were obtained from blood. These receptors were taken from a girl aged 2-10 years in good health.

The chain links TRBV7-2 to TRBJ2-1; unclear D gene. The CDR3 covers 15 residues. Trimming stripped 5 bases from V and 5 bases from J, with 16 bases between. Germline loops: CDR1 SGHTA, CDR2 FQGNSA. CDR3 DNA sequence: TGTGCCAGCAGCCCATCCGCGGCACGGCACAATGAGCAGTTCTTC. Its translation: CASSPSAARHNEQFF.

This clonotype came up a few times. This chain joins TRBV4-1 and TRBJ2-6, with 7 bases lining up with TRBD2. The CDR3 has 16 amino acids. Unmatched junction bases numbered 1, after V lost 0 bases and J lost 2 bases. Germline loops: CDR1 MGHRA, CDR2 YSYEKL. CDR3 sequence: CASSQEGRAGANVLTF. In DNA, the CDR3 is TGCGCCAGCAGCCAAGAGGGGAGGGCTGGGGCCAACGTCCTGACTTTC.

There are a few counts of this clonotype. This rearrangement joins TRBV20-1 to TRBJ2-1; D ambiguous. The germline V and J ends were trimmed by 0 bases and 4 bases, with 16 bases remaining between them. Germline V gene data show CDR1 as DFQATT and CDR2 as SNEGSKA (reference sequence). The CDR3 loop spans 16 amino acids. As DNA, the CDR3 is TGCAGTGCTAGAGATGCGCGGAGCCTCGGTTACAATGAGCAGTTCTTC. It is translated as CSARDARSLGYNEQFF.

This clonotype was counted between two and nine times. The chain uses TRBV28 and TRBJ1-4; D gene unclear. This CDR3 contains 15 residues. Deletions cut 8 bases from V and 8 bases from J, with 21 bases between. The germline V gene has CDR1 MDHEN and CDR2 SYDVKM. CDR3 sequence (DNA): TGTGCCAGCGAGCTTTCTGGGAGTTTCGAAGAAAAACTGTTTTTT. Protein product: CASELSGSFEEKLFF. The variable domain in full, with the rest retrieved from reference TRBV28 and TRBJ1-4, is DVKVTQSSRYLVKRTGEKVFLECVQDMDHENMFWYRQDPGLGLRLIYFSYDVKMKEKGDIPEGYSVSREKKERFSLILESASTNQTSMYLCASELSGSFEEKLFFGSGTQLSVL.

This clonotype was seen more than once but under ten times. The rearrangement uses TRBV2 and TRBJ2-7, with D tentatively TRBD2 (6 bases). Germline values: CDR1 SNHLY, CDR2 FYNNEI. Trimming took off 8 bases at V and 2 bases at J, with 13 bases between the two ends. The CDR3 has 13 residues. For the CDR3, the DNA is TGTGCCAGCCGTAGACAGCGGGCCTACGAGCAGTACTTC. Its protein is CASRRQRAYEQYF.

The V gene is TRBV7-3, the J gene TRBJ2-4, with TRBD2 matching 7 bases. CDR3 length: 13 amino acids. With V trimmed by 3 bases and J by 8 bases, 4 bases remained unmatched. Germline V gene data show CDR1 as SGHTA and CDR2 as FQGTGA. CDR3 region: CASSFGAGDIQYF. DNA of the CDR3: TGTGCCAGCAGCTTCGGGGCGGGGGACATTCAGTACTTC.

This clonotype was counted many times. The junction differs from germline at one of its ends, possibly a read error. V gene TRBV10-2 combines with J gene TRBJ2-3; D tentatively reads TRBD1 or TRBD2 (5 bases each). Germline CDR1 and CDR2: WSHSY and SAAADI. The CDR3 length is 14 residues. The CDR3 DNA is TGTGCCAGCAGCCGGGACCGTAGCACAGATACGCAGTATTTT. It specifies CASSRDRSTDTQYF.

This clonotype was seen a few times. The chain uses TRBV20-1 and TRBJ2-3, with D unclear. Germline-derived CDR1 and CDR2 are DFQATT and SNEGSKA (reference sequence). V lost 6 bases, J lost 5 bases, and 9 bases lay in between. This CDR3 has 11 amino acids. The CDR3 reads CSASKQDTQYF. CDR3 in DNA: TGCAGTGCCTCCAAGCAAGATACGCAGTATTTT.

In its sample, this clonotype was seen a few times. A read error may account for a junction end that differs from germline. J is TRBJ2-1 and V is TRBV29-1; 8 positions match TRBD1. Germline V gene lookup returns CDR1 SQVTM and CDR2 ANQGSEA. This CDR3 has 10 amino acids. CDR3 coding DNA: TGCAGCGTTGATATGGCAGGGGGCCTCTTC. It encodes CSVDMAGGLF.

DNA for the CDR3: TGTGCCAGCAGCGTCGGCCAGGAGCTGTACTTC. Its protein product is CASSVGQELYF. The V call is TRBV9, the J call TRBJ2-5; D is unclear. Per germline, CDR1 SGDLS and CDR2 YYNGEE. V lost 2 bases and J lost 13, with 12 bases in between. The CDR3 runs to 11 residues.